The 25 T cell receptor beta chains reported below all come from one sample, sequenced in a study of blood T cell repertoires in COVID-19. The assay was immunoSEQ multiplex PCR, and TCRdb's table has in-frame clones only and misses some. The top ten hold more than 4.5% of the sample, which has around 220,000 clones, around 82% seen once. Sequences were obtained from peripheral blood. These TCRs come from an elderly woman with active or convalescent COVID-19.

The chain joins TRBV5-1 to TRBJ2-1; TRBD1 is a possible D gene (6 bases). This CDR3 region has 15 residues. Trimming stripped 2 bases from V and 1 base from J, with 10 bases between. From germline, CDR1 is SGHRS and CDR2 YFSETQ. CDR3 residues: CASSFEGDSYNEQFF. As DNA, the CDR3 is TGCGCCAGCAGCTTCGAGGGGGATTCCTACAATGAGCAGTTCTTC. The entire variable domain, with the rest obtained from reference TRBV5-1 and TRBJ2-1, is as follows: KAGVTQTPRYLIKTRGQQVTLSCSPISGHRSVSWYQQTPGQGLQFLFEYFSETQRNKGNFPGRFSGRQFSNSRSEMNVSTLELGDSALYLCASSFEGDSYNEQFFGPGTRLTVL.

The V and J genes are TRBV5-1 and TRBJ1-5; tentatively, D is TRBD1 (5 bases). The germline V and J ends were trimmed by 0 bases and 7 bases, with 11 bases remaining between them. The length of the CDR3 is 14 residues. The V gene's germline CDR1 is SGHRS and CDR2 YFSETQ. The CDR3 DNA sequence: TGCGCCAGCAGCTTGGCCGGGGGAGGGCAGCCCCAGCATTTT. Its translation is CASSLAGGGQPQHF.

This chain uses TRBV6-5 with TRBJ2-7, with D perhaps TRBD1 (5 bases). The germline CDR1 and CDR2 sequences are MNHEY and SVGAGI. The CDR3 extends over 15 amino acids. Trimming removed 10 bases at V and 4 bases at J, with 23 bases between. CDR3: CATKEIRQRSYEQYF. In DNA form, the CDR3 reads TGTGCCACCAAAGAAATTCGACAGAGAAGTTACGAGCAGTACTTC.

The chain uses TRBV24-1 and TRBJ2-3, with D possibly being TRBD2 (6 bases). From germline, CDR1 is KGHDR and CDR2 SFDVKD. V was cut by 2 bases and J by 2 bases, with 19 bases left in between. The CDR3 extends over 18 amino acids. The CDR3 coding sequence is TGTGCCACCAGTGATTCAAGGACAAGGACTACGAACACAGATACGCAGTATTTT. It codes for CATSDSRTRTTNTDTQYF.

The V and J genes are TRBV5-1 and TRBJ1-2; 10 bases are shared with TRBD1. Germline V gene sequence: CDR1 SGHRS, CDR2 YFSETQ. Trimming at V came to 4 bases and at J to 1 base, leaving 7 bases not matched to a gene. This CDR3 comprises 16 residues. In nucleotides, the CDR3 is TGCGCCAGCAGCCCGCAGGGACAGGGGATTAACTATGGCTACACCTTC. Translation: CASSPQGQGINYGYTF.

The chain's CDR3 is CASALPGATEAFF. CDR3 bases: TGCGCCAGCGCCTTACCAGGGGCCACTGAAGCTTTCTTT. The chain couples TRBV5-1 to TRBJ1-1; maybe TRBD1 (6 bases). Germline lookup yields CDR1 SGHRS and CDR2 YFSETQ. This CDR3 is 13 amino acids long. V was trimmed by 7 bases and J by 4 bases, leaving 14 bases between them.

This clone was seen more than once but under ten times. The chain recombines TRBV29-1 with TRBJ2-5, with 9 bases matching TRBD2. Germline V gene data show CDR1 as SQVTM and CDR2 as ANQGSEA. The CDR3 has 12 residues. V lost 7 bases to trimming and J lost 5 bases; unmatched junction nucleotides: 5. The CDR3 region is CSGGGAGETQYF. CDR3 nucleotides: TGCAGCGGCGGGGGGGCCGGTGAGACCCAGTACTTC.

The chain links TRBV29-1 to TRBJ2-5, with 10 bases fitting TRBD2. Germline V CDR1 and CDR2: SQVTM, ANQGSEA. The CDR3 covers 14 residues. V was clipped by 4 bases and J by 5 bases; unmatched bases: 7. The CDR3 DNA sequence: TGCAGCGTTGTGGCTAGCGGGAGCGGTGAGACCCAGTACTTC. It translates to CSVVASGSGETQYF.

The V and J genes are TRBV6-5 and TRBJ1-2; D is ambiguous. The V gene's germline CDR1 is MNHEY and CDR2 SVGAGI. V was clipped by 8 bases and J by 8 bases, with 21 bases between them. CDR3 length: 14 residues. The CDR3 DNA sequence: TGTGCCAGCGGTAACTCAGACGGGATAGGGGGCTACACCTTC. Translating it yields CASGNSDGIGGYTF.

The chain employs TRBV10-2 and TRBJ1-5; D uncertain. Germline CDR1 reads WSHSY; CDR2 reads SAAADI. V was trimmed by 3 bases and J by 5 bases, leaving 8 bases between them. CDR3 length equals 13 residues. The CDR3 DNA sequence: TGCGCCAGCAGTGAACAGCGGTATCAGCCCCAGCATTTT. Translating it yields CASSEQRYQPQHF.

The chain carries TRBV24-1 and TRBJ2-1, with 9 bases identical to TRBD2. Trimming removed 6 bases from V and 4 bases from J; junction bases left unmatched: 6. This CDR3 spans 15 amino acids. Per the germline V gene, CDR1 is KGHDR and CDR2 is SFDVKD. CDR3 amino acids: CATSLAGASYNEQFF. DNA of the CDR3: TGTGCCACCAGTTTAGCGGGAGCTTCTTACAATGAGCAGTTCTTC.

The CDR3, as DNA: TGTGCCAGCAGTGCCCTGGACACCCTTTCGGATGAGCAGTTCTTC. It yields the protein CASSALDTLSDEQFF. The chain recombines TRBV28 with TRBJ2-1; D possibly corresponds to TRBD1 (5 bases). Germline V CDR1 and CDR2: MDHEN, SYDVKM. The CDR3 loop spans 15 amino acids. Trimming cost V 5 bases and J 8 bases, with 19 bases left between them.

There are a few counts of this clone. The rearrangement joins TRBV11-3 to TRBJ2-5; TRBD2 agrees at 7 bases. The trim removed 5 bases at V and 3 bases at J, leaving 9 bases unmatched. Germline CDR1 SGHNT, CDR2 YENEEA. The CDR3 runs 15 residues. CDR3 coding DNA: TGTGCCAGCAGCCTGTACGGGACTAAGGAAGAGACCCAGTACTTC. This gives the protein CASSLYGTKEETQYF.

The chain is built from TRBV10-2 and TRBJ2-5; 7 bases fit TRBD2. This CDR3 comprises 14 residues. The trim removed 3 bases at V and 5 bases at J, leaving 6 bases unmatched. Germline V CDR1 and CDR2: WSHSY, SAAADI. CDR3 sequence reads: CASSDSGGRETQYF. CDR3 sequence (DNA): TGCGCCAGCAGTGATTCGGGGGGTAGGGAGACCCAGTACTTC.

As DNA, the CDR3 is TGCGCCAGCAGCTCCTCCGGGACTGAGGGTTACGAGCAGTACTTC. It translates to CASSSSGTEGYEQYF. This rearrangement joins TRBV5-1 to TRBJ2-7; D is perhaps TRBD2 (6 bases). The V gene lost 3 bases and the J gene lost 4 bases, with 17 bases spanning the gap. Germline values: CDR1 SGHRS, CDR2 YFSETQ. The CDR3 totals 15 residues.

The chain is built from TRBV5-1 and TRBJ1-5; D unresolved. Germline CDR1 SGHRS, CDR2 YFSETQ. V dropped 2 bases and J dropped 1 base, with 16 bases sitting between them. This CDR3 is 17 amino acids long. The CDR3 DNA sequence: TGCGCCAGCAGCTTCCTGGGAGAGAGAGGAAGCAATCAGCCCCAGCATTTT. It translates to CASSFLGERGSNQPQHF.

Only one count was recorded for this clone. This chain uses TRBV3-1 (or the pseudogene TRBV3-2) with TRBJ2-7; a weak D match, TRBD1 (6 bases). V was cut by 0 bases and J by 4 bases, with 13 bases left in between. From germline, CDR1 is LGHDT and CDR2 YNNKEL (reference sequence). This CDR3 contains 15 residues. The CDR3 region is CASSQDPDRSYEQYF. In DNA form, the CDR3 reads TGTGCCAGCAGCCAAGATCCGGACAGAAGTTACGAGCAGTACTTC.

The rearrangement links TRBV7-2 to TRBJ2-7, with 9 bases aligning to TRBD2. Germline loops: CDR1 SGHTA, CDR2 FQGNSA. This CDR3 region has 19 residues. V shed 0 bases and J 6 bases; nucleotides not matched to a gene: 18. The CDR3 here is CASSLASTLSGGSDCEQYF. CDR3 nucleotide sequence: TGTGCCAGCAGCTTAGCGTCGACTTTAAGCGGGGGGTCGGACTGCGAGCAGTACTTC.

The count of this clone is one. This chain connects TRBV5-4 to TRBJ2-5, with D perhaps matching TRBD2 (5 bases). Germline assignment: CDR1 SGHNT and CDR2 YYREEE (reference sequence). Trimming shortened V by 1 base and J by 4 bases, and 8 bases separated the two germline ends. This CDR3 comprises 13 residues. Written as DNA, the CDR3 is TGTGCCAGCAGCTTGCGGGATACAGAGACCCAGTACTTC. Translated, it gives CASSLRDTETQYF.

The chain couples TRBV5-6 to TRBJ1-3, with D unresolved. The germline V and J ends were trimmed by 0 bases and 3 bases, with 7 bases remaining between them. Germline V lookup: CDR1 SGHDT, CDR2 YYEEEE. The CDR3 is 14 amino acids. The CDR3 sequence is CASSLGLLGNTIYF. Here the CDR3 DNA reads TGTGCCAGCAGCTTGGGGCTCCTTGGAAACACCATATATTTT.

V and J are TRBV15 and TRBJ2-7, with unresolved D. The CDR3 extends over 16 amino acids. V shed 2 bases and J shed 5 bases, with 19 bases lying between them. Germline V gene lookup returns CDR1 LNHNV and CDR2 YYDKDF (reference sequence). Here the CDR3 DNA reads TGTGCCACCAGCAGATCTTATATCGTAGCCCAAGACGAGCAGTACTTC. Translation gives CATSRSYIVAQDEQYF.

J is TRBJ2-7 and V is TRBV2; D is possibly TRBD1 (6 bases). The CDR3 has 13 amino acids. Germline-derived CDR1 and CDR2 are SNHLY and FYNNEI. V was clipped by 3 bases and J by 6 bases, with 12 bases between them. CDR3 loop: CASSESGAGEQYF. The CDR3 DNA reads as TGTGCCAGCAGTGAGTCAGGGGCCGGCGAGCAGTACTTC.

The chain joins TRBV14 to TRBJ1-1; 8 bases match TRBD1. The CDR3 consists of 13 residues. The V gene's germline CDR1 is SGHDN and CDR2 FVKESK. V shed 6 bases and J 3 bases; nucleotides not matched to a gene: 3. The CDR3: CASREQGDTEAFF. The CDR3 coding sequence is TGTGCCAGCAGGGAACAGGGGGACACTGAAGCTTTCTTT.

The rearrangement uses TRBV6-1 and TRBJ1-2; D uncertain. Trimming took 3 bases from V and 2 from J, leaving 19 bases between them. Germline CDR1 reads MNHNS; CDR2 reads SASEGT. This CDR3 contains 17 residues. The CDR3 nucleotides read TGTGCCAGCAGTGACATCAGGCTGAGGGAAGGAAACTATGGCTACACCTTC. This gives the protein CASSDIRLREGNYGYTF.

CDR3 bases: TGCAGCGTTGAAGTTATCAGGGGCACTGAAGCTTTCTTT. Its translation is CSVEVIRGTEAFF. The rearrangement joins TRBV29-1 to TRBJ1-1, with D perhaps TRBD1 (6 bases). The CDR3 runs 13 residues. Germline loops: CDR1 SQVTM, CDR2 ANQGSEA. V was clipped by 1 base and J by 4 bases, with 10 bases between them. Full variable domain (missing parts from reference TRBV29-1 and TRBJ1-1): SAVISQKPSRDICQRGTSLTIQCQVDSQVTMMFWYRQQPGQSLTLIATANQGSEATYESGFVIDKFPISRPNLTFSTLTVSNMSPEDSSIYLCSVEVIRGTEAFFGQGTRLTVV.